Listed here are 14 T cell receptor beta chains from one sample, sequenced in a study of blood T cell repertoires in COVID-19. Sequencing was performed with immunoSEQ multiplex PCR; in TCRdb, only in-frame clones are kept and a portion is missing. This sample yields about 99,000 clones, of which roughly 76% are seen a single time; around 5% belongs to the top ten. Material: peripheral blood. The receptors stem from a man older than 75 with COVID-19, enrolled during active disease.

The V gene is TRBV28, the J gene TRBJ2-2, with D possibly being TRBD2 (5 bases). The germline V gene has CDR1 MDHEN and CDR2 SYDVKM. Trimming removed 6 bases at V and 4 bases at J, with 12 bases between. The CDR3 runs to 14 residues. CDR3 protein: CASSRTGSTGELFF. The CDR3 nucleotides read TGTGCCAGCAGCCGAACGGGGAGCACCGGGGAGCTGTTTTTT. The variable domain in full, with the rest retrieved from reference TRBV28 and TRBJ2-2, is DVKVTQSSRYLVKRTGEKVFLECVQDMDHENMFWYRQDPGLGLRLIYFSYDVKMKEKGDIPEGYSVSREKKERFSLILESASTNQTSMYLCASSRTGSTGELFFGEGSRLTVL.

This chain uses TRBV18 with TRBJ2-7, with TRBD1 matching over 10 bases. After removal of 3 bases from V and 4 bases from J, the junction contained 9 bases not matched to a gene. The CDR3 spans 16 residues. CDR1 is KGHSH, CDR2 LQKENI, per germline. The CDR3, as DNA: TGTGCCAGCTCACCGAGTGCGACAGGGGGCCGGTACGAGCAGTACTTC. This codes for CASSPSATGGRYEQYF.

The J gene is TRBJ2-2, the V gene TRBV7-6; 11 bases map to TRBD1. J was trimmed by 4 bases and V by 7 bases; bases with no gene match: 5. This CDR3 is built from 15 residues. Germline V gives CDR1 SGHVS, CDR2 FNYEAQ. For the CDR3, the DNA is TGTGCCAGCAATGCGGGACAGGGGGGCACCGGGGAGCTGTTTTTT. Residues: CASNAGQGGTGELFF.

V and J are TRBV5-4 and TRBJ2-3; tentatively, D is TRBD1 (6 bases). The CDR3 totals 14 residues. The V gene's germline CDR1 is SGHNT and CDR2 YYREEE (reference sequence). The V end lost 2 bases, the J end lost 0 bases, and 7 bases lay between the germline ends. The CDR3 DNA reads as TGTGCCAGCAGCTTTACAGGGAGCACAGATACGCAGTATTTT. Residues: CASSFTGSTDTQYF.

CDR3 coding DNA: TGTGCCACCGCTGGACACCCGAACACCGGGGAGCTGTTTTTT. Its translation: CATAGHPNTGELFF. V and J are TRBV24-1 and TRBJ2-2; tentative D call: TRBD1 (5 bases). This CDR3 is 14 amino acids long. The germline gives CDR1 KGHDR, CDR2 SFDVKD. The V end lost 9 bases, the J end lost 0 bases, and 10 bases lay between the germline ends.

This clone showed up just a few times. The rearrangement links TRBV4-1 to TRBJ2-7; TRBD1 matches 10 bases. CDR1 is MGHRA and CDR2 is YSYEKL in the germline V gene. The trim removed 5 bases at V and 2 bases at J, leaving 6 bases unmatched. The CDR3 sequence is 15 residues long. CDR3 sequence reads: CASSTRTGGPYEQYF. The DNA of the CDR3 is TGCGCCAGCAGCACCCGGACAGGGGGTCCCTACGAGCAGTACTTC.

The V gene is TRBV10-2, the J gene TRBJ1-1; D uncertain. The ends were cut back, 7 bases at V and 0 bases at J, with 6 bases in the middle. Looked up from germline, CDR1 is WSHSY and CDR2 is SAAADI. The CDR3 is 12 residues long. CDR3 sequence (DNA): TGCGCCAGCACGACATTGAACACTGAAGCTTTCTTT. As protein: CASTTLNTEAFF.

This clone occurred once. J is TRBJ1-3 and V is TRBV7-9; perhaps TRBD1 as D (6 bases). CDR3 length: 13 residues. Germline CDR1 SEHNR, CDR2 FQNEAQ (reference sequence). CDR3 in amino acids: CATDRLAGNTIYF. CDR3 DNA sequence: TGTGCTACAGACAGGCTGGCGGGAAACACCATATATTTT.

This clone was found once. The chain is built from TRBV6-5 and TRBJ1-6; 7 positions agree with TRBD1. Germline assignment: CDR1 MNHEY and CDR2 SVGAGI. J gave up 10 bases and V 8 bases, and 8 bases lay outside the gene matches. This CDR3 region has 13 residues. CDR3 coding DNA: TGTGCCAGCGGACTGACAGGGCAGTCACCCCTCCACTTT. This gives the protein CASGLTGQSPLHF.

The chain carries TRBV12-3 or TRBV12-4 and TRBJ1-1, with D maybe TRBD1 (5 bases). The CDR3 is made up of 12 amino acids. V was cut by 1 base and J by 11 bases, with 11 bases left in between. CDR3 amino acids: CASSLGTGDAFF. The CDR3 DNA is TGTGCCAGCAGTTTAGGGACGGGGGATGCTTTCTTT.

J is TRBJ2-7 and V is TRBV4-2; TRBD2 agrees at 8 bases. The CDR3 covers 16 residues. Germline values: CDR1 LGHNA, CDR2 YNFKEQ. The trim removed 0 bases at V and 2 bases at J, leaving 6 bases unmatched. DNA for the CDR3: TGTGCCAGCAGCCAAGATCGCACTAGCGGCACCTACGAGCAGTACTTC. Encoded protein: CASSQDRTSGTYEQYF.

DNA for the CDR3: TGTGCCAGCTCCCAGAACCCAGTTTCCCTCCTGAACGAGCAGTACTTC. It is translated as CASSQNPVSLLNEQYF. J is TRBJ2-7 and V is TRBV18; D is uncertain. The V gene lost 6 bases and the J gene lost 5 bases, with 23 bases spanning the gap. The length of the CDR3 is 16 residues. Germline-derived CDR1 and CDR2 are KGHSH and LQKENI.

This chain uses TRBV7-2 with TRBJ2-5, with 9 nucleotides matching TRBD2. V was clipped by 6 bases and J by 9 bases; unmatched bases: 11. The CDR3 has 14 residues. Germline V gives CDR1 SGHTA, CDR2 FQGNSA. CDR3 in DNA: TGTGCCAGCAGTATGATAGCGGGGGAGGGCTCCCAGTACTTC. It specifies CASSMIAGEGSQYF.

This clone was seen a single time. The J gene is TRBJ2-3, the V gene TRBV27, with 7 positions matching TRBD2. Germline CDR1 reads MNHEY; CDR2 reads SMNVEV (reference sequence). There are 16 residues in the CDR3. V lost 2 bases to trimming and J lost 1 base; unmatched junction nucleotides: 6. CDR3 bases: TGTGCCAGCAGTTTAAATCTGGGAGGGCGCACAGATACGCAGTATTTT. The encoded protein is CASSLNLGGRTDTQYF.